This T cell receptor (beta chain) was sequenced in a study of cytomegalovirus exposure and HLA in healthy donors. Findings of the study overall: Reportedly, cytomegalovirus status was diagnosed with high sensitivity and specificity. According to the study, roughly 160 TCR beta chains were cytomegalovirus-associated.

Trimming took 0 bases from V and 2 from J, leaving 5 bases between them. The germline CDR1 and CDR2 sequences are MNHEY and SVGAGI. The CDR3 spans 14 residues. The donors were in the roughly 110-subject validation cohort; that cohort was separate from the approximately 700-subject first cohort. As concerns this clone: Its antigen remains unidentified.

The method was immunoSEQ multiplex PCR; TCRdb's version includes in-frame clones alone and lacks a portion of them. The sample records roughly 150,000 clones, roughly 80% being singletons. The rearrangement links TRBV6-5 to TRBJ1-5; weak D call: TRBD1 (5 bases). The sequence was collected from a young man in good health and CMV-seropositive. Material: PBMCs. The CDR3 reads CASSYSQGNQPQHF. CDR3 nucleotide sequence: TGTGCCAGCAGTTACTCACAGGGCAATCAGCCCCAGCATTTT.